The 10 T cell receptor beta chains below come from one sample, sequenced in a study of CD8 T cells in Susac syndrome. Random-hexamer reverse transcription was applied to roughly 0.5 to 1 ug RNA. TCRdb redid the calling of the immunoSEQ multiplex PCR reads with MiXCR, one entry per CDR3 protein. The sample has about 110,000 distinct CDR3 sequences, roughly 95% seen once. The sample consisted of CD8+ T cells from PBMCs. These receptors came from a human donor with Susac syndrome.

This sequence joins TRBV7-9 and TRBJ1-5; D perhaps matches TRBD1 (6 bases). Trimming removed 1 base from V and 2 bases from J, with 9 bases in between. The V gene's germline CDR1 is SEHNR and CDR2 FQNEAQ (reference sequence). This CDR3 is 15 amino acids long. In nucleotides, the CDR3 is TGTGCCAGCAGCTTAGGGGGGCAGGGCAATCAGCCCCAGCATTTT. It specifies CASSLGGQGNQPQHF.

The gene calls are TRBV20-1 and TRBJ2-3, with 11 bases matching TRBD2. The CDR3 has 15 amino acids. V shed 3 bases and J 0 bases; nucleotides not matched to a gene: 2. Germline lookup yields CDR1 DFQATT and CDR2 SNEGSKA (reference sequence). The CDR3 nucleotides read TGCAGTGCTAGGACTAGCGGGACTAGCACAGATACGCAGTATTTT. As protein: CSARTSGTSTDTQYF.

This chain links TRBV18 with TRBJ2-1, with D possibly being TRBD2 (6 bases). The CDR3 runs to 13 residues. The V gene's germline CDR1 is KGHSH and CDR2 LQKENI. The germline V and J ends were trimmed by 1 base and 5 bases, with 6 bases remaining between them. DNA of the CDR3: TGTGCCAGCTCACCACGGGGGGACAATGAGCAGTTCTTC. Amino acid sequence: CASSPRGDNEQFF.

DNA of the CDR3: TGTGCCAGCAGCTTCCCCCCTGCGGGGGCCTGGACGAATGAGCAGTTCTTC. Protein product: CASSFPPAGAWTNEQFF. The gene calls are TRBV7-8 and TRBJ2-1; possibly TRBD2 for D (7 bases). The germline V and J ends were trimmed by 3 bases and 7 bases, with 22 bases remaining between them. This CDR3 is 17 amino acids long. CDR1 and CDR2 from the germline V gene are SGHVS and FQNEAQ.

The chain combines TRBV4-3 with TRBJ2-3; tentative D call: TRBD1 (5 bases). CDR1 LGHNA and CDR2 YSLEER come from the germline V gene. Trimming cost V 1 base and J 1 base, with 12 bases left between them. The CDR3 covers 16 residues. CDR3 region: CASSQVVGPGTDTQYF. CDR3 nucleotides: TGCGCCAGCAGCCAAGTCGTGGGGCCAGGCACAGATACGCAGTATTTT.

CDR3 in amino acids: CASSEVTGGEGDTQYF. The CDR3 nucleotides are TGTGCCAGCAGTGAGGTGACAGGGGGCGAAGGAGATACGCAGTATTTT. The rearrangement joins TRBV2 to TRBJ2-3; TRBD1 matches 10 bases. This CDR3 comprises 16 residues. Looked up from germline, CDR1 is SNHLY and CDR2 is FYNNEI. J gave up 5 bases and V 3 bases, and 8 bases lay outside the gene matches.

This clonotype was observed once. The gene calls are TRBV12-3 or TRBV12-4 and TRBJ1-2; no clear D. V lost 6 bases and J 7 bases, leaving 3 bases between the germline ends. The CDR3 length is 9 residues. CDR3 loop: CASRVGYTF. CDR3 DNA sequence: TGTGCCAGCAGGGTTGGCTACACCTTC.

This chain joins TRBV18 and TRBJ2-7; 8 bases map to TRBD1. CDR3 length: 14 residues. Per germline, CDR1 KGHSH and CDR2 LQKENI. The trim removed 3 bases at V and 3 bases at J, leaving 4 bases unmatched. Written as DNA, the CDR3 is TGTGCCAGCTCACCGGGACAGGAGTACTACGAGCAGTACTTC. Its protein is CASSPGQEYYEQYF.

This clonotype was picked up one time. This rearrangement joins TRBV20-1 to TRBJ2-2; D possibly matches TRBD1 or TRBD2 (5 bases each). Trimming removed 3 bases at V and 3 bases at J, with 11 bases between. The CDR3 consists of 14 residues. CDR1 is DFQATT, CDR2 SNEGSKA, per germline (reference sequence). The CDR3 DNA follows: TGCAGTGCTAGGTGGCAGGGAGACACCGGGGAGCTGTTTTTT. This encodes CSARWQGDTGELFF.

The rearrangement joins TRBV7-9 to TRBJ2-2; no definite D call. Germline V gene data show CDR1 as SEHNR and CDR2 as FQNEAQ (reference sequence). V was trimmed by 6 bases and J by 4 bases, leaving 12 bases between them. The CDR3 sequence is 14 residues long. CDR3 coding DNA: TGTGCCAGCAGGAATCCCGGCGGCACCGGGGAGCTGTTTTTT. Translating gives CASRNPGGTGELFF. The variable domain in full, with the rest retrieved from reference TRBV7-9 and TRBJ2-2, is DTGVSQNPRHKITKRGQNVTFRCDPISEHNRLYWYRQTLGQGPEFLTYFQNEAQLEKSRLLSDRFSAERPKGSFSTLEIQRTEQGDSAMYLCASRNPGGTGELFFGEGSRLTVL.